This T cell receptor (beta chain) was documented in a study of OX40 agonist ivuxolimab in advanced cancers. Broader study findings: Certain nonresponders likewise exhibited a low normalized T-cell clonal expansion. Researchers did not determine the expanded peripheral T cells' antigen specificity. The study found among the lowest clonal expansion in partial responders at 0.1-3.0 mg/kg.

Details on this clone: What it binds is unknown.

This CDR3 contains 14 residues. Trimming took off 2 bases at V and 6 bases at J, with 13 bases between the two ends. Germline CDR1 MNHEY, CDR2 SVGAGI. This table comes from immunoSEQ multiplex PCR, and its TCRdb copy is limited to in-frame clones, with some not included. The sample includes fewer than 80,000 clones, about 89% of them seen just once. This sequence was found in an adult with an advanced solid tumor such as melanoma, head and neck, liver or kidney cancer. The chain recombines TRBV6-5 with TRBJ1-2; the D is unclear. The sample was CD4+ or CD8+ T cells sorted from blood, taken in a trial of the OX40 agonist ivuxolimab. The CDR3 DNA reads TGTGCCAGCAGTTACGCAGGAAAGAGGGATGGCTACACCTTC. This encodes CASSYAGKRDGYTF.